The clone carrying this T cell receptor (beta chain) appeared a few times. Its antigen is currently unknown. Each CDR3 protein is one row after TCRdb ran MiXCR on the reads. This table holds 160,000 or so distinct CDR3 sequences, about a sixth found once. The CDR3 contains 14 residues. The germline V and J ends were trimmed by 1 base and 8 bases, with 12 bases remaining between them. CDR1 ENHRY and CDR2 SYGVKD come from the germline V gene. This record comes from a study of T cell repertoires in cytomegalovirus infection. Study as a whole: Signatures in public TCR beta sequences pointed to both CMV infection and matching HLA type.

Findings and limits, study-wide: Ex vivo responses were dominated by HLA-C-restricted CMV-specific TCR beta clonotypes. Carriage of CMV together with the relevant HLA was identifiable through cumulative public TCR beta family frequency.

The sample taken for sequencing was CD8+ T cells from PBMCs. This sequence was found in a human donor in good health (CMV status not recorded). Some clones in this sample may be carry-over from other donors' samples. The chain couples TRBV10-3 to TRBJ2-1; D could derive from TRBD1 or TRBD2 (7 bases each). CDR3 amino acids: CAISELQGRDEQFF. CDR3 DNA: TGTGCCATCAGTGAGTTACAGGGGAGGGATGAGCAGTTCTTC.